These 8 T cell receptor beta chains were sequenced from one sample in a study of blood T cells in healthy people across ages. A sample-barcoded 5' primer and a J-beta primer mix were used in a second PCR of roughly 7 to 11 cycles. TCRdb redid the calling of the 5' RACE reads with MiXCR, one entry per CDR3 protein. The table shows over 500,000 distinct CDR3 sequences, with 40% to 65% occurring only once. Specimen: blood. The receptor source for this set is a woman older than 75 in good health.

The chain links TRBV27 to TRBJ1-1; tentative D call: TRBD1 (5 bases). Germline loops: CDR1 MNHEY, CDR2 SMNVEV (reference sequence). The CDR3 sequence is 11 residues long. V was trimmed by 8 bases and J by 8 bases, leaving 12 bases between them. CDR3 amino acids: CASSRGFEAFF. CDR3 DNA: TGTGCCAGCTCGAGGGGTTTCGAAGCTTTCTTT.

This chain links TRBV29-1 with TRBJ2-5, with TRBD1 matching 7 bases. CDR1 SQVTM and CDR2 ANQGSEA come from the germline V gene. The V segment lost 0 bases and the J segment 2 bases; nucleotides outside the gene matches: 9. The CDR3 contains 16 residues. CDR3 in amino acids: CSVEDWTPGQQETQYF. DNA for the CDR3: TGCAGCGTTGAAGATTGGACGCCGGGACAGCAAGAGACCCAGTACTTC.

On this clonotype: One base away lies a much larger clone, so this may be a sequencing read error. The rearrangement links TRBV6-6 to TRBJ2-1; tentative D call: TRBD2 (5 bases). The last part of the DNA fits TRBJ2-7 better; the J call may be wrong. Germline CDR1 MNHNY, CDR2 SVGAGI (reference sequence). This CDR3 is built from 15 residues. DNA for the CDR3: TGTGCCAGCAGTTACTCTGGGAGCTCCTACAATGAGCAGTACTTC. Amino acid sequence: CASSYSGSSYNEQYF.

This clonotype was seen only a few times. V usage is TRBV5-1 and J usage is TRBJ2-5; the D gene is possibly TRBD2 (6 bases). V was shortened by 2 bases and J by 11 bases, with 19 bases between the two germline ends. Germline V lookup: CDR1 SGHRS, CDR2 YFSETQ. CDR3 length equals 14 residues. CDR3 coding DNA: TGCGCCAGCAGCTTAAGTTCGACTAGGACTGAGCAGTACTTC. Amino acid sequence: CASSLSSTRTEQYF.

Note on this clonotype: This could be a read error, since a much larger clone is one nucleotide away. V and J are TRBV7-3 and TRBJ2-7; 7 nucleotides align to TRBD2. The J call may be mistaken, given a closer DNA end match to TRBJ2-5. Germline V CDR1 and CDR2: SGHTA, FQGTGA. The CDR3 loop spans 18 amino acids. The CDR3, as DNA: TGTGCCAGCAGCTTAGAACGGGGAGCGGGATTCAATGGAGAGACCCAGTACTTC. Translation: CASSLERGAGFNGETQYF.

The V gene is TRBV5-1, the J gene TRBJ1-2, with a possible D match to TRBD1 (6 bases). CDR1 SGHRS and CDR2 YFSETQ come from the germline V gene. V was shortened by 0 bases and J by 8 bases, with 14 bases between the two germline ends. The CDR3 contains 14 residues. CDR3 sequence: CASSLDEARGGYTF. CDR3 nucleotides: TGCGCCAGCAGCTTGGATGAGGCCAGGGGCGGCTACACCTTC.

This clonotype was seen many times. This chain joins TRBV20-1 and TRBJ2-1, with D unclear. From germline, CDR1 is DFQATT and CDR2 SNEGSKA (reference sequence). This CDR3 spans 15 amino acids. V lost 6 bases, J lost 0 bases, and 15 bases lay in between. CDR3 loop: CSARPPLSSYNEQFF. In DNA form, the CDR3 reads TGCAGTGCCCGCCCCCCATTAAGCTCCTACAATGAGCAGTTCTTC.

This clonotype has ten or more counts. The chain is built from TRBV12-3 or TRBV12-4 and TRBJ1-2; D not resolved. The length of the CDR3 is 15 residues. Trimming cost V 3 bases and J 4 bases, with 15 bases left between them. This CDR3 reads CASSFGLPRGYGYTF. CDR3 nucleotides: TGTGCCAGCAGTTTTGGACTCCCAAGAGGCTATGGCTACACCTTC.